The rows below give T cell receptor beta chains drawn from one sample of a study of cytomegalovirus exposure and HLA in healthy donors. Assay: immunoSEQ multiplex PCR; the TCRdb copy retains only in-frame clones and omits some. The sample lists fewer than 200,000 clones, 85% occurring once. The sequencing input was PBMCs. These receptors were taken from a young man in good health and CMV-seropositive. Each CDR3 is given with its conserved first and last residue. A D gene is named only where the DNA matches it firmly.

>TRBV7-8|-|TRBJ2-1
CASSLGLHYNEQFF
>TRBV28|-|TRBJ2-7
CASSLSGEQYF
>TRBV20-1|-|TRBJ2-1
CSAEGNNEQFF
>TRBV9|TRBD2|TRBJ2-1
CASSVVGLGANNEQFF
>TRBV7-2|-|TRBJ2-7
CASSPGSTWGEQYF
>TRBV4-3|-|TRBJ2-3
CASSQDPGAGTDTQYF
>TRBV5-1|TRBD1|TRBJ2-1
CASSLGSGQGGGEQFF
>TRBV19|-|TRBJ1-5
CASSIPSDVGAREPQHF
>TRBV2|TRBD2|TRBJ2-5
CASLFGLAGQETQYF
>TRBV4-2|TRBD1|TRBJ1-2
CASSLGQTNYGYTF
>TRBV7-2|-|TRBJ1-4
CAGSLSQGGGEKLFF
>TRBV11-2|TRBD1|TRBJ1-4
CASSLAGQGFEKLFF
>TRBV5-6|-|TRBJ1-2
CASSFREEAYGYTF
>TRBV11-3|-|TRBJ2-7
CASSERVTGTEQYF
>TRBV18|-|TRBJ2-3
CASSPYLTVADTQYF
>TRBV6-6|-|TRBJ1-2
CASSYEGRPYGYTF
>TRBV4-3|-|TRBJ1-4
CASSQDGFAGGLTNEKLFF
>TRBV4-3|-|TRBJ1-2
CASSQDWANYGYTF
>TRBV19|TRBD1|TRBJ1-1
CASSIQGARTEAFF
>TRBV29-1|TRBD1|TRBJ1-2
CSVTNTGGGYTF
>TRBV7-3|TRBD1|TRBJ2-2
CASSYAPGQGAGELFF
>TRBV5-1|-|TRBJ2-3
CASSPASGRRADTQYF
>TRBV4-3|TRBD2|TRBJ2-3
CASSQDYGIPSGGTDTQYF
>TRBV4-1|-|TRBJ2-2
CASSQVTGARGGELFF
>TRBV7-9|-|TRBJ1-1
CASSLGQRLNEAFF
>TRBV10-3|-|TRBJ2-3
CAISESGGLGTDTQYF
>TRBV7-2|-|TRBJ1-1
CASSPYTEAFF
>TRBV11-3|TRBD2|TRBJ2-2
CASSSREFGREGHGELFF
>TRBV7-6|-|TRBJ2-1
CASSLVVGGYNEQFF
>TRBV2|-|TRBJ2-3
CASIAGTDTQYF
>TRBV19|TRBD1|TRBJ2-3
CASRGSRGRTDTQYF
>TRBV4-3|-|TRBJ2-5
CASSQDRRRSTETQYF
>TRBV19|-|TRBJ1-1
CASSYPTGNTEAFF
>TRBV19|-|TRBJ1-1
CASSIDGRGLTEAFF
>TRBV7-2|TRBD2|TRBJ2-2
CASSFASGSSGELFF
>TRBV7-9|TRBD2|TRBJ2-1
CASSKLAGVGNEQFF
>TRBV2|TRBD1|TRBJ1-1
CASSEEGADTEAFF
>TRBV29-1|TRBD2|TRBJ2-3
CSVVGGGTDTQYF
>TRBV28|-|TRBJ2-7
CASTDDRFLYEQYF
>TRBV15|-|TRBJ2-3
CATSRERGSTDTQYF
>TRBV7-9|TRBD1|TRBJ2-5
CASSSRDRGETQYF
>TRBV7-6|-|TRBJ2-2
CASSFGGSGNTGELFF
>TRBV5-1|TRBD1|TRBJ2-7
CASSSTGTGVGHEQYF
>TRBV25-1|-|TRBJ1-3
CASSELQDTGNTIYF
>TRBV19|-|TRBJ2-3
CASRAPSTDTQYF